These 30 T cell receptor beta chains originate from one sample sequenced in a study of T cell changes during pregnancy in multiple sclerosis. The data were produced by immunoSEQ multiplex PCR, yet TCRdb's version contains in-frame clones alone and is incomplete. This sample has about 47,000 clones, with roughly nine tenths found just once. The sequencing used CD8+ T cells from peripheral blood mononuclear cells, collected in the second trimester of pregnancy. These receptor sequences come from a female donor with multiple sclerosis, enrolled in a pregnancy study.

CDR3 DNA: TGTGCCAGCAGTTTACGGCAGGGGGCTGAAGCTTTCTTT. It encodes CASSLRQGAEAFF. The chain joins TRBV27 to TRBJ1-1; 7 bases are a match to TRBD1. This CDR3 comprises 13 residues. Germline CDR1 is MNHEY and CDR2 is SMNVEV (reference sequence). The trim removed 2 bases at V and 6 bases at J, leaving 3 bases unmatched.

The chain links TRBV9 to TRBJ1-1; 7 bases agree with TRBD1. Germline V gives CDR1 SGDLS, CDR2 YYNGEE. V lost 3 bases, J lost 0 bases, and 11 bases stayed unmatched. There are 17 residues in the CDR3. The CDR3 reads CASSAHLEQGMNTEAFF. The CDR3 region has the DNA TGTGCCAGCAGCGCCCATTTGGAACAGGGGATGAACACTGAAGCTTTCTTT.

The chain employs TRBV7-9 and TRBJ2-2, with TRBD1 matching 7 bases. Germline CDR1 reads SEHNR; CDR2 reads FQNEAQ (reference sequence). The V segment lost 2 bases and the J segment 1 base; nucleotides outside the gene matches: 7. This CDR3 comprises 17 residues. The CDR3 DNA reads as TGTGCCAGCAGCTTATTAATAAGGACAGGGAACACCGGGGAGCTGTTTTTT. It yields the protein CASSLLIRTGNTGELFF.

The rearrangement links TRBV27 to TRBJ1-2, with no clear D. V shed 1 base and J shed 5 bases, with 14 bases lying between them. The germline V gene encodes CDR1 MNHEY and CDR2 SMNVEV (reference sequence). This CDR3 has 15 residues. CDR3: CASSLFAPTGYGYTF. In nucleotides, the CDR3 is TGTGCCAGCAGTTTATTTGCCCCGACGGGGTATGGCTACACCTTC.

V usage is TRBV15 and J usage is TRBJ2-1, with 7 positions matching TRBD1. Trimming took 2 bases from V and 6 from J; bases not matched to a gene: 1. The CDR3 has 13 amino acids. Germline CDR1 and CDR2: LNHNV and YYDKDF (reference sequence). The CDR3 DNA reads TGTGCCACCAGCAGAAACAGGGGCAATGAGCAGTTCTTC. This sequence encodes CATSRNRGNEQFF.

The chain joins TRBV13 to TRBJ2-1; 8 bases fit TRBD2. There are 16 residues in the CDR3. Germline V gene data show CDR1 as PRHDT and CDR2 as FYEKMQ (reference sequence). V lost 1 base to trimming and J lost 4 bases; unmatched junction nucleotides: 6. CDR3 coding DNA: TGTGCCAGCAGCTTAGAAGGCGGGGGGCCTTACAATGAGCAGTTCTTC. This gives the protein CASSLEGGGPYNEQFF.

The CDR3 region has the DNA TGTGCCATCAGTTACGCGGGTCATACCTACAATGAGCAGTTCTTC. Its translation: CAISYAGHTYNEQFF. The V call is TRBV10-3, the J call TRBJ2-1, with TRBD2 as a possible D gene (5 bases). CDR3 length equals 15 residues. Trimming took 5 bases from V and 2 from J, leaving 13 bases between them. From germline, CDR1 is ENHRY and CDR2 SYGVKD.

The rearrangement links TRBV7-3 to TRBJ2-3; no clear D gene. This CDR3 is built from 13 residues. V was shortened by 5 bases and J by 5 bases, with 11 bases between the two germline ends. Germline assignment: CDR1 SGHTA and CDR2 FQGTGA. The DNA for the CDR3 is TGTGCCAGCAGCCTAAATCCGGGAGATACGCAGTATTTT. Protein product: CASSLNPGDTQYF.

CDR3 nucleotide sequence: TGTGCCAGCAGCCTACGGACAGTCGGTTCACCCCTCCACTTT. Residues: CASSLRTVGSPLHF. The chain recombines TRBV14 with TRBJ1-6; weak D call: TRBD1 (6 bases). The germline V and J ends were trimmed by 4 bases and 9 bases, with 13 bases remaining between them. This CDR3 has 14 amino acids. Germline-derived CDR1 and CDR2 are SGHDN and FVKESK.

CDR3 region: CASSYHNAEYEQYF. The DNA for the CDR3 is TGTGCCAGCAGTTACCATAACGCTGAGTACGAGCAGTACTTC. This chain uses TRBV6-6 with TRBJ2-7; D is ambiguous. The germline V gene encodes CDR1 MNHNY and CDR2 SVGAGI (reference sequence). Trimming shortened V by 2 bases and J by 4 bases, and 12 bases separated the two germline ends. This CDR3 has 14 amino acids.

The rearrangement uses TRBV7-9 and TRBJ2-7, with D hard to call. The CDR3 sequence is 12 residues long. Germline V gene sequence: CDR1 SEHNR, CDR2 FQNEAQ (reference sequence). Trimming removed 5 bases from V and 3 bases from J, with 8 bases in between. Written as DNA, the CDR3 is TGTGCCAGCAGCCCCCCCCTCTACGAGCAGTACTTC. Protein: CASSPPLYEQYF.

V and J are TRBV9 and TRBJ1-1; TRBD1 is a possible D gene (6 bases). V shed 7 bases and J shed 2 bases, with 12 bases lying between them. The length of the CDR3 is 13 residues. CDR1 and CDR2 (germline): SGDLS, YYNGEE. The CDR3 loop reads CASGGGGNTEAFF. The CDR3 nucleotides are TGTGCCAGCGGAGGGGGGGGCAACACTGAAGCTTTCTTT. The full variable domain, its missing parts supplied by reference TRBV9 and TRBJ1-1, is DSGVTQTPKHLITATGQRVTLRCSPRSGDLSVYWYQQSLDQGLQFLIQYYNGEERAKGNILERFSAQQFPDLHSELNLSSLELGDSALYFCASGGGGNTEAFFGQGTRLTVV.

The genes are TRBV27 and TRBJ2-1; no clear D gene. Germline values: CDR1 MNHEY, CDR2 SMNVEV (reference sequence). This CDR3 comprises 12 residues. V dropped 7 bases and J dropped 9 bases, with 13 bases sitting between them. The CDR3 bases are TGTGCCAGCATTATCGACTCCGGTGAGCAGTTCTTC. It specifies CASIIDSGEQFF.

CDR3 protein: CASRGSQEAYEQYF. The CDR3 region has the DNA TGTGCCAGCAGGGGTAGCCAAGAGGCCTACGAGCAGTACTTC. V and J are TRBV27 and TRBJ2-7, with no clear D. In germline, CDR1 is MNHEY, CDR2 SMNVEV (reference sequence). This CDR3 spans 14 amino acids. The V and J ends lost 6 bases and 2 bases respectively, with 14 bases between them.

This clone has more than one count but fewer than ten. The chain couples TRBV19 to TRBJ2-5; maybe TRBD1 (6 bases). From germline, CDR1 is LNHDA and CDR2 SQIVND (reference sequence). The V end was cut by 4 bases, the J end by 6 bases, with 12 bases between. CDR3 length equals 13 residues. The CDR3 loop is CASSTGTTKTQYF. The DNA of the CDR3 is TGTGCCAGTAGTACCGGGACAACGAAGACCCAGTACTTC.

This chain connects TRBV10-2 to TRBJ2-1, with D uncertain. Trimming left V 0 bases short and J 4 bases short, with 7 bases between. The CDR3 consists of 14 residues. Germline values: CDR1 WSHSY, CDR2 SAAADI. In DNA form, the CDR3 reads TGCGCCAGCAGTGAGTCGTCAGATTACAATGAGCAGTTCTTC. This codes for CASSESSDYNEQFF.

The V and J genes are TRBV29-1 and TRBJ2-1; a weak D match, TRBD2 (5 bases). The germline CDR1 and CDR2 sequences are SQVTM and ANQGSEA. The CDR3 has 15 residues. Trimming left V 0 bases short and J 9 bases short, with 18 bases between. CDR3 DNA: TGCAGCGTTGAAGAGGAGTACGCGGGTGCCGGTGAGCAGTTCTTC. Residues: CSVEEEYAGAGEQFF.

The rearrangement joins TRBV10-3 to TRBJ1-3; D is perhaps TRBD1 (6 bases). This CDR3 has 16 residues. Germline-derived CDR1 and CDR2 are ENHRY and SYGVKD. The germline V and J ends were trimmed by 7 bases and 2 bases, with 18 bases remaining between them. This CDR3 reads CAINPDRVGPGNTIYF. The CDR3 nucleotides read TGTGCCATCAACCCGGACAGAGTTGGACCTGGAAACACCATATATTTT.

The rearrangement uses TRBV27 and TRBJ1-2; D perhaps matches TRBD1 (6 bases). Germline assignment: CDR1 MNHEY and CDR2 SMNVEV (reference sequence). There are 16 residues in the CDR3. Trimming pared 0 bases from V and 6 bases from J, leaving 17 bases between. CDR3 sequence reads: CASSLSTQGLRDGYTF. The CDR3 coding sequence is TGTGCCAGCAGTTTATCGACCCAGGGGTTACGTGATGGCTACACCTTC.

The chain employs TRBV19 and TRBJ2-1; a weak D match, TRBD2 (5 bases). Trimming took off 1 base at V and 10 bases at J, with 8 bases between the two ends. CDR3 size: 12 residues. CDR1 and CDR2 (germline): LNHDA, SQIVND (reference sequence). The CDR3 reads CASSIGGREQFF. The CDR3 region has the DNA TGTGCCAGTAGTATAGGAGGGCGCGAGCAGTTCTTC.

J is TRBJ2-7 and V is TRBV19; a possible D gene is TRBD2 (6 bases). This CDR3 comprises 15 residues. CDR1 and CDR2 from the germline V gene are LNHDA and SQIVND (reference sequence). V was pared by 3 bases and J by 0 bases, with 12 bases between. This CDR3 reads CASSMGDSSSYEQYF. DNA for the CDR3: TGTGCCAGTAGTATGGGGGACTCCAGCTCCTACGAGCAGTACTTC.

This clone has just a few counts. CDR3 DNA: TGTGCCAGCAGCCAAGACAGTTATAGCAATCAGCCCCAGCATTTT. Its protein is CASSQDSYSNQPQHF. This chain uses TRBV7-8 with TRBJ1-5; D may be TRBD1 (5 bases). V lost 5 bases and J lost 0, with 11 bases in between. This CDR3 has 15 residues. The germline V gene encodes CDR1 SGHVS and CDR2 FQNEAQ.

The chain employs TRBV7-2 and TRBJ1-5; TRBD1 might be the D (6 bases). V was cut by 3 bases and J by 5 bases, with 8 bases left in between. Germline CDR1 reads SGHTA; CDR2 reads FQGNSA. This CDR3 is built from 13 residues. This chain's CDR3 is CASSLWTDQPQHF. CDR3 sequence (DNA): TGTGCCAGCAGCTTGTGGACAGATCAGCCCCAGCATTTT.

This chain links TRBV13 with TRBJ2-5, with 7 bases identical to TRBD2. V dropped 4 bases and J dropped 4; count of bases not matched to a gene: 9. The germline V gene encodes CDR1 PRHDT and CDR2 FYEKMQ (reference sequence). This CDR3 has 15 amino acids. In nucleotides, the CDR3 is TGTGCCAGCAGCTCTACCCGACTAGCTCGAGAGACCCAGTACTTC. Translating it yields CASSSTRLARETQYF.

This chain uses TRBV6-8 with TRBJ2-3; TRBD2 matches 8 bases. Germline loops: CDR1 MNHGY, CDR2 SAAAGT. V trimming: 8 bases; J trimming: 3 bases; junction bases outside the gene matches: 10. CDR3 size: 15 residues. CDR3 DNA sequence: TGTGCCAGCTTCCCAACGGGACTAGGGACAGATACGCAGTATTTT. Translation: CASFPTGLGTDTQYF.

In this sample, this clone turned up once. The gene calls are TRBV29-1 and TRBJ1-2, with D perhaps matching TRBD1 (5 bases). The CDR3 is 11 amino acids. The ends were cut back, 6 bases at V and 8 bases at J, with 13 bases in the middle. The germline gives CDR1 SQVTM, CDR2 ANQGSEA. The CDR3 region is CSVRGLSGYTF. CDR3 sequence (DNA): TGCAGCGTCCGGGGACTTTCCGGCTACACCTTC.

The chain carries TRBV16 and TRBJ2-1; 7 bases are a match to TRBD2. The CDR3 length is 15 residues. J gave up 2 bases and V 4 bases, and 5 bases lay outside the gene matches. Germline CDR1 and CDR2: KGHSY and FQNENV. Here the CDR3 reads CASSPWEGPYNEQFF. CDR3 coding DNA: TGTGCCAGCAGCCCATGGGAGGGACCCTACAATGAGCAGTTCTTC.

This sequence joins TRBV27 and TRBJ1-2; no clear D. V was cut by 5 bases and J by 2 bases, with 12 bases left in between. CDR3 length equals 14 residues. CDR1 is MNHEY and CDR2 is SMNVEV in the germline V gene (reference sequence). The CDR3 region has the DNA TGTGCCAGCAGTCCACGCGAGGTGAACTATGGCTACACCTTC. Protein product: CASSPREVNYGYTF.

This sequence joins TRBV29-1 and TRBJ1-2; D is possibly TRBD1 (6 bases). The V gene's germline CDR1 is SQVTM and CDR2 ANQGSEA. This CDR3 comprises 14 residues. Trimming cost V 1 base and J 6 bases, with 15 bases left between them. The CDR3 sequence: CSVEASGVWDGYTF. CDR3 nucleotides: TGCAGCGTTGAAGCCTCAGGGGTTTGGGATGGCTACACCTTC.

V and J are TRBV10-2 and TRBJ1-1, with 9 bases aligning to TRBD1. V gave up 3 bases and J gave up 7 bases; unmatched junction bases: 3. The CDR3 contains 13 residues. CDR1 and CDR2 (germline): WSHSY, SAAADI. Written as DNA, the CDR3 is TGCGCCAGCAGTGAAGCGGGACAGGGTGAAGCTTTCTTT. This translates into CASSEAGQGEAFF.